This T cell receptor beta chain derives from a study of cytomegalovirus exposure and HLA in healthy donors. The germline V gene has CDR1 MGHRA and CDR2 YSYEKL. CDR3 size: 16 residues. V was shortened by 2 bases and J by 1 base, with 11 bases between the two germline ends. Study-level points and caveats: Information on immune exposure was restricted to one variable (CMV serostatus). Analyses of presence and absence presupposed an approximately uniform sequencing depth across donors.

Of note for this clone: Antigen: not known.

Amplification used 60 Vbeta primers and 13 Jbeta primers. Generated by immunoSEQ multiplex PCR, the TCRdb table keeps only in-frame clones and is missing some. Found here are about 110,000 clones, about 79% of them singletons; the top ten hold around 2.6%. V gene TRBV4-1 combines with J gene TRBJ1-4, with no clear D. The sequence was obtained from a woman aged 18 to 35 in good health and CMV-seronegative. Sequences were obtained from PBMCs. The CDR3 protein is CASSQQEAITNEKLFF. CDR3 coding DNA: TGCGCCAGCAGCCAACAAGAGGCGATAACTAATGAAAAACTGTTTTTT.